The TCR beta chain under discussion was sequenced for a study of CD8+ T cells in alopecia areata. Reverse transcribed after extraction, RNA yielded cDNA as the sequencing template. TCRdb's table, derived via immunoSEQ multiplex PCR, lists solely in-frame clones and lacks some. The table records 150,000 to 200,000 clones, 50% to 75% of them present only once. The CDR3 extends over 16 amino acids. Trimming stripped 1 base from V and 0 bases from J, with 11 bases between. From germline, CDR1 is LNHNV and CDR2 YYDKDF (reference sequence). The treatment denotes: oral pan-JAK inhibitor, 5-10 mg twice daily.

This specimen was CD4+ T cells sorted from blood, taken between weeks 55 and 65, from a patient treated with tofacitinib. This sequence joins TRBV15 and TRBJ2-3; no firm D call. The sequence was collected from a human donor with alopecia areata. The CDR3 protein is CATSRGPVPSTDTQYF. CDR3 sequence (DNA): TGTGCCACCAGCAGAGGGCCCGTCCCTAGCACAGATACGCAGTATTTT.